This T cell receptor beta chain stems from a study of blood T cells in healthy people across ages. The CDR3 runs to 16 residues. With V trimmed by 3 bases and J by 3 bases, 10 bases remained unmatched. Germline V lookup: CDR1 LNHNV, CDR2 YYDKDF (reference sequence). Of note for this clonotype: Its specificity is unknown. A read error may explain this, as a much larger clone is one base away.

Alongside a J-beta primer mix, a sample-barcoded 5' primer served in a second PCR lasting about 6 to 12 cycles. TCRdb fed the 5' RACE reads into MiXCR, producing one record per CDR3 protein. The data contain about 730,000 distinct CDR3 sequences, roughly 41% of them singletons. Study-wide results and limits: Donor CMV status, an unknown factor, possibly confounded changes in expanded clonotypes.

The sequence was collected from a woman in her fifties or sixties in good health. The V call is TRBV15, the J call TRBJ2-5; 7 nucleotides line up with TRBD1. The sequencing input was blood. The CDR3 here is CATSSCKGGREETQYF. The CDR3 DNA follows: TGTGCCACCAGCAGCTGCAAAGGGGGCAGGGAAGAGACCCAGTACTTC. Filled out from reference TRBV15 and TRBJ2-5, the complete variable domain reads DAMVIQNPRYQVTQFGKPVTLSCSQTLNHNVMYWYQQKSSQAPKLLFHYYDKDFNNEADTPDNFQSRRPNTSFCFLDIRSPGLGDTAMYLCATSSCKGGREETQYFGPGTRLLVL.